The clone carrying this TCR beta chain was observed a handful of times. This specimen comes from a study of control samples from healthy donors and cancer patients. CDR3 length: 11 amino acids. The V end lost 2 bases, the J end lost 7 bases, and 2 bases lay between the germline ends. Germline V lookup: CDR1 KGHSH, CDR2 LQKENI. TCRdb's table, derived via immunoSEQ multiplex PCR, lists solely in-frame clones and lacks some. The data hold approximately 37,000 clones, with 92% observed a single time. Input material: blood. This TCR was sampled from a woman in her forties or fifties in good health. The rearrangement uses TRBV18 and TRBJ2-2, with D unresolved. The CDR3 sequence is CASSPVGELFF. The CDR3 DNA follows: TGTGCCAGCTCACCAGTCGGGGAGCTGTTTTTT.